This T cell receptor beta chain is from a study of shared clonotypes between healthy human individuals. Study-level results: Researchers found naive subsets generally carried larger estimated richness than memory subsets. The sole specimen, blood, was sampled, and tissue repertoires likely differ.

The authors distributed each subset's genomic DNA evenly over several immunoSEQ plates. Method: immunoSEQ multiplex PCR; TCRdb's copy keeps in-frame clones and lacks some. Seen here are about 1.9 million clones, about 94% observed once, and the top ten hold over 1.5%. The naive CD8 subset, CD45RO-negative cells positively selected for CCR7, excluded terminally differentiated effector memory CD45RA+ cells. Comment on this clone: The antigen remains unidentified.

V gave up 2 bases and J gave up 2 bases; unmatched junction bases: 5. CDR3 length equals 15 residues. The germline V gene encodes CDR1 SEHNR and CDR2 FQNEAQ (reference sequence). The sequencing input was naive CD8+ T cells from PBMCs. The sequence was collected from a man between 18 and 35 years old in good health. Some clones in this sample may be carry-over from other donors' samples. The chain combines TRBV7-9 with TRBJ2-5, with 7 bases fitting TRBD2. Here the CDR3 reads CASSLRLGGQETQYF. Here the CDR3 DNA reads TGTGCCAGCAGCTTACGACTGGGAGGGCAAGAGACCCAGTACTTC.